The rows below give T cell receptor beta chains drawn from one sample of a study of vaccination effects on CD4 cells after COVID-19. These receptors are not linked to any known antigen. The table came from immunoSEQ multiplex PCR; TCRdb's copy has only in-frame clones and leaves some out. The table lists approximately 45,000 clones, about 70% of them singletons. The input for sequencing was CD4+ T cells from PBMCs cultured without peptide, taken before COVID-19 vaccination. Every receptor here comes from a human donor who had a prior SARS-CoV-2 infection. Each CDR3 is given with its conserved first and last residue. D genes are given only for firm matches. Clone size, where shown, is once, few, many, or a class for clones that have expanded.

CDR3 protein: CASSSYRDRQYF; CDR3 DNA: TGCGCCAGCAGCAGTTACCGGGACAGACAGTACTTC; clone size: -; D gene: TRBD1; V gene: TRBV5-1; CDR3 length: 12; J gene: TRBJ2-7
CDR3 protein: CASSFIDSYRTDTQYF; CDR3 DNA: TGTGCCAGCAGCTTTATCGACTCCTACCGCACAGATACGCAGTATTTT; clone size: few; D gene: -; V gene: TRBV7-6; CDR3 length: 16; J gene: TRBJ2-3
CDR3 protein: CASSVRTGAWEQFF; CDR3 DNA: TGTGCCAGCAGCGTAAGGACCGGGGCATGGGAGCAGTTCTTC; clone size: -; D gene: -; V gene: TRBV5-4; CDR3 length: 14; J gene: TRBJ2-1
CDR3 protein: CAWSWEAYEQYF; CDR3 DNA: TGTGCCTGGAGTTGGGAGGCCTACGAGCAGTACTTC; clone size: -; D gene: -; V gene: TRBV30; CDR3 length: 12; J gene: TRBJ2-7
CDR3 protein: CAWSRGPQETQYF; CDR3 DNA: TGTGCCTGGAGCCGGGGGCCCCAAGAGACCCAGTACTTC; clone size: -; D gene: -; V gene: TRBV30; CDR3 length: 13; J gene: TRBJ2-5
CDR3 protein: CASRPEVVDKQYF; CDR3 DNA: TGCGCCAGCCGCCCGGAAGTCGTGGATAAGCAGTACTTC; clone size: few; D gene: -; V gene: TRBV10-1; CDR3 length: 13; J gene: TRBJ2-7
CDR3 protein: CASSLEATSGTYEQYF; CDR3 DNA: TGTGCCAGCAGCTTAGAGGCGACTAGCGGCACCTACGAGCAGTACTTC; clone size: -; D gene: TRBD2; V gene: TRBV7-9; CDR3 length: 16; J gene: TRBJ2-7
CDR3 protein: CASSLSSGYEQYF; CDR3 DNA: TGTGCCAGCAGCTTATCGAGCGGATACGAGCAGTACTTC; clone size: -; D gene: -; V gene: TRBV7-2; CDR3 length: 13; J gene: TRBJ2-7
CDR3 protein: CASSRDTFTEAFF; CDR3 DNA: TGTGCCAGCAGCAGGGACACATTCACTGAAGCTTTCTTT; clone size: -; D gene: -; V gene: TRBV3-1/TRBV3-2; CDR3 length: 13; J gene: TRBJ1-1
CDR3 protein: CASSRDRDNSPLHF; CDR3 DNA: TGTGCCAGCAGCCGGGACAGGGACAATTCACCCCTCCACTTT; clone size: once; D gene: TRBD1; V gene: TRBV6-5; CDR3 length: 14; J gene: TRBJ1-6
CDR3 protein: CASSLPGGETQYF; CDR3 DNA: TGCGCCAGCAGCCTGCCTGGAGGCGAGACCCAGTACTTC; clone size: -; D gene: -; V gene: TRBV5-1; CDR3 length: 13; J gene: TRBJ2-5
CDR3 protein: CAWSKTGNYGYTF; CDR3 DNA: TGTGCCTGGAGTAAAACCGGGAACTATGGCTACACCTTC; clone size: -; D gene: -; V gene: TRBV30; CDR3 length: 13; J gene: TRBJ1-2
CDR3 protein: CASSDHSYEQYF; CDR3 DNA: TGTGCCAGCAGCGACCACTCCTACGAGCAGTACTTC; clone size: -; D gene: -; V gene: TRBV6-5; CDR3 length: 12; J gene: TRBJ2-7
CDR3 protein: CASKLANDYNEQFF; CDR3 DNA: TGTGCCAGCAAACTAGCGAATGACTACAATGAGCAGTTCTTC; clone size: -; D gene: TRBD2; V gene: TRBV6-5; CDR3 length: 14; J gene: TRBJ2-1
CDR3 protein: CASSPGGTDNLSYTF; CDR3 DNA: TGTGCCAGCAGCCCCGGCGGGACGGATAACCTAAGCTACACCTTC; clone size: -; D gene: -; V gene: TRBV7-8; CDR3 length: 15; J gene: TRBJ1-2
CDR3 protein: CAWNREYGYTF; CDR3 DNA: TGTGCCTGGAATAGGGAATATGGCTACACCTTC; clone size: few; D gene: -; V gene: TRBV30; CDR3 length: 11; J gene: TRBJ1-2
CDR3 protein: CASSQVQGPPNEQFF; CDR3 DNA: TGCGCCAGCAGCCAAGTACAGGGCCCCCCCAATGAGCAGTTCTTC; clone size: few; D gene: -; V gene: TRBV4-1; CDR3 length: 15; J gene: TRBJ2-1